Listed here are 14 T cell receptor beta chains from one sample, sequenced in a study of blood T cell repertoires in COVID-19. Method: immunoSEQ multiplex PCR; TCRdb's copy keeps in-frame clones and lacks some. Among some 380,000 clones listed, approximately 91% were seen once. Sequencing was carried out using PBMCs or T cells enriched from blood (not recorded which). These TCRs come from a woman between 35 and 50 years old with acute COVID-19.

In nucleotides, the CDR3 is TGTGCCAGCAGTGAGGGGGGGGAGACCCAGTACTTC. Translation: CASSEGGETQYF. The chain joins TRBV6-1 to TRBJ2-5, with 7 bases aligning to TRBD2. Germline CDR1 and CDR2: MNHNS and SASEGT. The V gene end was trimmed by 3 bases and the J gene end by 5 bases; junction bases not matched to a gene: 0. The CDR3 loop spans 12 amino acids.

The rearrangement uses TRBV5-1 and TRBJ2-7; a possible D gene is TRBD1 (6 bases). The germline gives CDR1 SGHRS, CDR2 YFSETQ. The CDR3 contains 13 residues. V was trimmed by 3 bases and J by 5 bases, leaving 12 bases between them. CDR3 sequence: CASSWGQRNEQYF. The CDR3 region has the DNA TGCGCCAGCAGCTGGGGACAACGGAACGAGCAGTACTTC.

The rearrangement links TRBV30 to TRBJ1-2; weak D call: TRBD1 (6 bases). V lost 1 base to trimming and J lost 4 bases, with 13 bases between them. Germline loops: CDR1 GTSNPN, CDR2 SVGIG (reference sequence). The CDR3 contains 14 residues. Written as DNA, the CDR3 is TGTGCCTGGAGTGCCCGGGGGGACATCTATGGCTACACCTTC. As protein: CAWSARGDIYGYTF.

This clone occurred once. The chain recombines TRBV18 with TRBJ1-2; D perhaps matches TRBD1 (6 bases). The length of the CDR3 is 13 residues. Trimming left V 4 bases short and J 8 bases short, with 14 bases between. Germline-derived CDR1 and CDR2 are KGHSH and LQKENI. The CDR3 DNA follows: TGTGCCAGCTCACAGCTAACCGGGACAGGCTACACCTTC. It yields the protein CASSQLTGTGYTF.

The chain couples TRBV11-3 to TRBJ2-1, with TRBD2 matching over 11 bases. Germline CDR1 and CDR2: SGHNT and YENEEA. The CDR3 has 15 amino acids. V shed 5 bases and J 6 bases; nucleotides not matched to a gene: 6. CDR3 in DNA: TGTGCCAGCAGCGGTAGCGGGGGGGGGCTCAATGAGCAGTTCTTC. Its translation is CASSGSGGGLNEQFF.

The chain has TRBV18 and TRBJ1-3; the D is unclear. The CDR3 totals 15 residues. V was clipped by 0 bases and J by 4 bases, with 10 bases between them. CDR1 KGHSH and CDR2 LQKENI come from the germline V gene. This CDR3 reads CASSPPSRPGNTIYF. The CDR3 region has the DNA TGTGCCAGCTCACCACCGAGCAGGCCCGGAAACACCATATATTTT.

The V and J genes are TRBV7-9 and TRBJ1-2; D gene unclear. Per germline, CDR1 SEHNR and CDR2 FQNEAQ (reference sequence). The CDR3 runs to 17 residues. V dropped 1 base and J dropped 0 bases, with 15 bases sitting between them. This CDR3 is CASSLGRLGRTNYGYTF. DNA of the CDR3: TGTGCCAGCAGCTTAGGAAGGCTTGGCAGGACTAACTATGGCTACACCTTC.

This CDR3 reads CASRTNRDSETQYF. The CDR3 nucleotides read TGCGCCAGCAGGACAAACAGGGATTCGGAGACCCAGTACTTC. This chain uses TRBV10-2 with TRBJ2-5; D is perhaps TRBD1 (6 bases). V was clipped by 6 bases and J by 5 bases, with 16 bases between them. The CDR3 contains 14 residues. Per the germline V gene, CDR1 is WSHSY and CDR2 is SAAADI.

This CDR3 reads CAGGGTTNEKLFF. The CDR3 region has the DNA TGTGCCGGCGGGGGGACAACTAATGAAAAACTGTTTTTT. V is TRBV11-2 and J is TRBJ1-4; D may be TRBD1 (5 bases). V was pared by 11 bases and J by 0 bases, with 10 bases between. CDR3 length: 13 residues. The V gene's germline CDR1 is SGHAT and CDR2 FQNNGV.

The rearrangement joins TRBV7-9 to TRBJ1-6; D remains unclear. V lost 1 base and J 10 bases, leaving 8 bases between the germline ends. CDR1 and CDR2 (germline): SEHNR, FQNEAQ (reference sequence). This CDR3 region has 13 residues. The CDR3 DNA is TGTGCCAGCAGCTTAGACGGTTCCTCACCCCTCCACTTT. It translates to CASSLDGSSPLHF.

The chain has TRBV7-9 and TRBJ2-1; no definite D call. The CDR3 has 13 residues. Trimming removed 4 bases at V and 5 bases at J, with 9 bases between. Germline lookup yields CDR1 SEHNR and CDR2 FQNEAQ (reference sequence). The CDR3 DNA is TGTGCCAGCAGCTCCCCCCCAGACAATGAGCAGTTCTTC. It codes for CASSSPPDNEQFF.

The chain employs TRBV25-1 and TRBJ2-5, with a possible D match to TRBD1 (5 bases). Deletions cut 3 bases from V and 5 bases from J, with 13 bases between. Per the germline V gene, CDR1 is MGHDK and CDR2 is SYGVNS. This CDR3 comprises 14 residues. The CDR3 here is CASSEGLPQETQYF. Written as DNA, the CDR3 is TGTGCCAGCAGTGAGGGGCTTCCCCAGGAGACCCAGTACTTC.

The chain combines TRBV7-2 with TRBJ1-2, with D unclear. V lost 2 bases and J lost 7, with 11 bases in between. The CDR3 has 13 amino acids. CDR1 and CDR2 from the germline V gene are SGHTA and FQGNSA. The CDR3 DNA reads as TGTGCCAGCAGCTTAAACGGGTTGGGTGGCTACACCTTC. This translates into CASSLNGLGGYTF.

The chain carries TRBV7-2 and TRBJ1-2; perhaps TRBD1 as D (6 bases). V lost 4 bases to trimming and J lost 2 bases, with 17 bases between them. Germline CDR1 is SGHTA and CDR2 is FQGNSA. The CDR3 is made up of 16 amino acids. In DNA, the CDR3 is TGTGCCAGCAGCTCAGCCACAGGGCCGGGAAACTATGGCTACACCTTC. Its translation is CASSSATGPGNYGYTF.